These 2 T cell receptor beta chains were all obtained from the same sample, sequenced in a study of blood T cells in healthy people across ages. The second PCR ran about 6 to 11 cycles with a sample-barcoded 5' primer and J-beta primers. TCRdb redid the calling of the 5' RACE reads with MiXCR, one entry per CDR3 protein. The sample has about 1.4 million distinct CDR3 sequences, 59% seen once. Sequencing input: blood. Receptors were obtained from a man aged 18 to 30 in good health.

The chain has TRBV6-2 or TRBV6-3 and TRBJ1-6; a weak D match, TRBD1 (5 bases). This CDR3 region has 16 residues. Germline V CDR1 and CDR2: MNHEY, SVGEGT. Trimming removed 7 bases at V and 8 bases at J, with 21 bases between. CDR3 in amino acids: CASTLSDAGWYSPLHF. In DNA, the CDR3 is TGTGCCAGCACGTTAAGCGACGCAGGGTGGTATTCACCCCTCCACTTT.

The CDR3 reads CASSLRAGTYNEQFF. In DNA form, the CDR3 reads TGTGCCAGCAGTTTAAGAGCCGGCACCTACAATGAGCAGTTCTTC. The V gene is TRBV12-3 or TRBV12-4, the J gene TRBJ2-1; D gene uncertain. The CDR3 length is 15 residues. Trimming took off 2 bases at V and 2 bases at J, with 10 bases between the two ends.